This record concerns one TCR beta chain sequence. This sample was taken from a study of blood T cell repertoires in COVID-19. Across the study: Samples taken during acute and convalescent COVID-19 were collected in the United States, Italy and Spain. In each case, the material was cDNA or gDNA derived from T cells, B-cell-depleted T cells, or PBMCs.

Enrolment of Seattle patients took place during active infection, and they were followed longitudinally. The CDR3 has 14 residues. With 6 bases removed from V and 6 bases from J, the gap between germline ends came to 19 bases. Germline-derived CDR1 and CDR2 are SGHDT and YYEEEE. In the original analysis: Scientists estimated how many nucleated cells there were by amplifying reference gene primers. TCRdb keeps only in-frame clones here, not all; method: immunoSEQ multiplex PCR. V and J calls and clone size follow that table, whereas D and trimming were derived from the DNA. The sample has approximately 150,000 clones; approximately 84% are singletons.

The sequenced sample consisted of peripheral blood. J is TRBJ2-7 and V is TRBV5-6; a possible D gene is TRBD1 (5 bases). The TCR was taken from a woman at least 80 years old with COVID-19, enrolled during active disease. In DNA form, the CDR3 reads TGTGCCAGCACGCCAGGGCGTGTTAGTGTCGAGCAGTACTTC. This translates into CASTPGRVSVEQYF.